This is a list of T cell receptor beta chains from one sample in a study of blood T cell repertoires in COVID-19. Repertoires were generated with immunoSEQ multiplex PCR, while TCRdb's copy carries only in-frame clones and drops some. The table has about 49,000 clones, approximately 70% seen once. Material: peripheral blood. The receptors stem from a woman in her 70s with acute or convalescent COVID-19. The CDR3 runs from the conserved cysteine through the conserved F or W. Each record gives: clone size, J gene, D gene, V gene, CDR3 protein, CDR3 DNA. A D gene is named only where the DNA matches it firmly. Part of the rows lack a size; the others show once, few, many or a class for expanded clones.

size: -
J: TRBJ2-1
D: -
V: TRBV6-2/TRBV6-3
CDR3: CASSYWRSWAGQQFF
DNA: TGTGCCAGCAGTTACTGGAGAAGTTGGGCGGGACAGCAGTTCTTC

size: -
J: TRBJ2-2
D: -
V: TRBV5-1
CDR3: CASSFLGGTSNTGELFF
DNA: TGCGCCAGCAGCTTCTTGGGCGGGACCTCGAACACCGGGGAGCTGTTTTTT

size: -
J: TRBJ2-5
D: TRBD1
V: TRBV19
CDR3: CASSQGAGETQYF
DNA: TGTGCCAGTAGTCAGGGGGCCGGAGAGACCCAGTACTTC

size: -
J: TRBJ1-3
D: -
V: TRBV18
CDR3: CASSPPITSGNTIYF
DNA: TGTGCCAGCTCACCACCGATCACTTCTGGAAACACCATATATTTT

size: few
J: TRBJ2-6
D: -
V: TRBV3-1/TRBV3-2
CDR3: CASSLGGANVLTF
DNA: TGTGCCAGCAGCCTCGGTGGGGCCAACGTCCTGACTTTC

size: -
J: TRBJ2-5
D: -
V: TRBV10-2
CDR3: CASSLSAGETQYF
DNA: TGCGCCAGCAGCCTCTCGGCGGGGGAGACCCAGTACTTC

size: -
J: TRBJ2-7
D: -
V: TRBV2
CDR3: CASGQDSSYEQYF
DNA: TGTGCCAGCGGCCAAGACAGTTCCTACGAGCAGTACTTC

size: few
J: TRBJ2-5
D: -
V: TRBV29-1
CDR3: CSVGREQETQYF
DNA: TGCAGCGTTGGAAGGGAGCAAGAGACCCAGTACTTC

size: -
J: TRBJ1-4
D: TRBD1
V: TRBV28
CDR3: CASSLPSGTEEKLFF
DNA: TGTGCCAGCAGTTTACCGAGTGGGACAGAAGAAAAACTGTTTTTT

size: once
J: TRBJ2-1
D: TRBD1
V: TRBV7-8
CDR3: CASSPRQGAGSYNEQFF
DNA: TGTGCCAGCAGCCCGCGACAGGGGGCGGGCTCCTACAATGAGCAGTTCTTC